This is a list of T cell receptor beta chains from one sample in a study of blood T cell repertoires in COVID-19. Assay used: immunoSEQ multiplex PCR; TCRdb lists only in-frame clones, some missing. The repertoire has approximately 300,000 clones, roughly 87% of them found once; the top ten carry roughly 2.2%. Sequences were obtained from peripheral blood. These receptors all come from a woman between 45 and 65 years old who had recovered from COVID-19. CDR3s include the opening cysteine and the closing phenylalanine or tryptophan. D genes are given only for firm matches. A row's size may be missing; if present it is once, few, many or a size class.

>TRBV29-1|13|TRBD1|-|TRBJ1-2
CSAGTDPNYGYTF
TGCAGCGCAGGGACAGACCCTAACTATGGCTACACCTTC
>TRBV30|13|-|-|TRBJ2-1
CAWRPGGGNEQFF
TGTGCCTGGAGACCAGGGGGAGGCAATGAGCAGTTCTTC
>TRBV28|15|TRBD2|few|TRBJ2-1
CASSRGGRESNEQFF
TGTGCCAGCAGCCGTGGCGGGAGGGAGTCCAATGAGCAGTTCTTC
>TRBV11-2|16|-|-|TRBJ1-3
CASSPLGRGDGNTIYF
TGTGCCAGCAGCCCCCTGGGACGGGGGGACGGAAACACCATATATTTT
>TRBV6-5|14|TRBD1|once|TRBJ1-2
CASSYWAGGDGYTF
TGTGCCAGCAGTTACTGGGCAGGGGGCGATGGCTACACCTTC
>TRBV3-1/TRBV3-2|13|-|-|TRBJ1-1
CASSRGFGTEAFF
TGTGCCAGCAGCAGAGGGTTCGGAACTGAAGCTTTCTTT
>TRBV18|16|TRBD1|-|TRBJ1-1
CASSLLSTGPNTEAFF
TGTGCCAGCTCACTACTTTCGACAGGGCCGAACACTGAAGCTTTCTTT
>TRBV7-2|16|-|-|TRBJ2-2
CASSFPHRVATGELFF
TGTGCCAGCAGCTTTCCCCACAGGGTAGCCACCGGGGAGCTGTTTTTT
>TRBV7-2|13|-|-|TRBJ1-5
CASTANRGQPQHF
TGTGCCAGCACCGCCAACCGGGGTCAGCCCCAGCATTTT
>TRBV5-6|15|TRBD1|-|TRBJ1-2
CASSPRQGESYGYTF
TGTGCCAGCAGCCCAAGACAGGGGGAGAGCTATGGCTACACCTTC
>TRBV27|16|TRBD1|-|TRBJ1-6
CASSTRRQGATSPLHF
TGTGCCAGCAGTACGAGAAGACAGGGGGCCACTTCACCCCTCCACTTT
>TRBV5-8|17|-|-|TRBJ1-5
CASSFTEFGTGLQPQHF
TGTGCCAGCAGCTTCACGGAATTCGGGACGGGACTTCAACCCCAGCATTTT
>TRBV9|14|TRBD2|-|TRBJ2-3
CASSASGAPDTQYF
TGTGCCAGCAGCGCTAGCGGGGCCCCAGATACGCAGTATTTT
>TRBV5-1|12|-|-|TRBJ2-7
CASSSVEYEQYF
TGCGCCAGCAGCTCGGTGGAGTACGAGCAGTACTTC
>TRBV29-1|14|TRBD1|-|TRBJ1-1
CSVSTLGTGGTAFF
TGCAGCGTTAGTACCCTGGGGACAGGGGGGACAGCTTTCTTT
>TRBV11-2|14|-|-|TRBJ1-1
CASSGTGGVTEAFF
TGTGCCAGCAGCGGTACAGGAGGGGTCACTGAAGCTTTCTTT
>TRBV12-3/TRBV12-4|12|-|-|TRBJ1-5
CASSSGKQPQHF
TGTGCCAGCAGCTCAGGGAAACAGCCCCAGCATTTT
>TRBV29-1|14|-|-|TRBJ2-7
CSVQTGKIPYEQYF
TGCAGCGTCCAAACAGGGAAAATCCCCTACGAGCAGTACTTC
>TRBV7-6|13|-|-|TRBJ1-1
CASSLAQNTEAFF
TGTGCCAGCAGCTTAGCCCAGAACACTGAAGCTTTCTTT
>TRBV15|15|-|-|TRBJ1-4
CATSRDLGAAEKLFF
TGTGCCACCAGCAGAGATTTGGGGGCCGCTGAAAAACTGTTTTTT
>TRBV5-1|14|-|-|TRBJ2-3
CASSLPELTDTQYF
TGCGCCAGCAGCTTGCCCGAACTAACCGATACGCAGTATTTT
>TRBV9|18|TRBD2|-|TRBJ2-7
CASSVAAGGLLRVYEQYF
TGTGCCAGCAGCGTAGCAGCGGGGGGGCTTCTTAGGGTCTACGAGCAGTACTTC
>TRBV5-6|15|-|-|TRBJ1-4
CASSPSKLTHEKLFF
TGTGCCAGCAGCCCGTCCAAACTTACGCATGAAAAACTGTTTTTT
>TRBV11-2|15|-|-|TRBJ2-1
CASSLQRLSYNEQFF
TGTGCCAGCAGCTTACAGCGCCTCTCCTACAATGAGCAGTTCTTC
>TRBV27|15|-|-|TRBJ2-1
CASSFRVAEGNEQFF
TGTGCCAGCAGTTTCCGAGTAGCGGAGGGGAATGAGCAGTTCTTC
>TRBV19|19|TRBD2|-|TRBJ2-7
CASSMGRTSGIIRPYEQYF
TGTGCCAGTAGTATGGGGCGGACTAGCGGGATTATTCGGCCCTACGAGCAGTACTTC
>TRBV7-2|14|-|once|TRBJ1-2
CASTLRQAHYGYTF
TGTGCCAGCACCCTTAGGCAGGCTCACTATGGCTACACCTTC
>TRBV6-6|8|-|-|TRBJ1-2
CATYGYTF
TGTGCCACATATGGCTACACCTTC
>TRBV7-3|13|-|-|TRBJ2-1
CASSTSQYNEQFF
TGTGCCAGCAGCACTTCACAGTACAATGAGCAGTTCTTC
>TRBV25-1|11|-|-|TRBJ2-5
CPGVCRETQYF
TGTCCCGGGGTTTGTCGGGAGACCCAGTACTTC
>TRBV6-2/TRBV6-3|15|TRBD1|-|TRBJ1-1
CASSLQGTGNTEAFF
TGTGCCAGCAGCCTACAGGGGACAGGGAACACTGAAGCTTTCTTT
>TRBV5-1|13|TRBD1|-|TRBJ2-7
CASSFFTGVEQYF
TGCGCCAGCAGCTTCTTCACAGGGGTAGAGCAGTACTTC
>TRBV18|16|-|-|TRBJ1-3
CASSLQTGNSGNTIYF
TGTGCCAGCTCACTACAGACAGGAAACTCTGGAAACACCATATATTTT
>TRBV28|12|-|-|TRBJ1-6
CASGSDNSPLHF
TGTGCCAGCGGGAGCGATAATTCACCCCTCCACTTT
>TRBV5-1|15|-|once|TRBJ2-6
CASRTGASGANVLTF
TGCGCCAGCAGGACAGGAGCGTCTGGGGCCAACGTCCTGACTTTC
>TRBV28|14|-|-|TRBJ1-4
CASSYTGSNEKLFF
TGTGCCAGCAGTTATACAGGGTCTAATGAAAAACTGTTTTTT
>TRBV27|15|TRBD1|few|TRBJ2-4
CASSLSGTGSHIQYF
TGTGCCAGCAGTTTATCTGGGACAGGAAGTCACATTCAGTACTTC
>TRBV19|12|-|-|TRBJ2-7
CASSPGGYEQYF
TGTGCCAGTAGTCCGGGCGGGTACGAGCAGTACTTC